The 17 T cell receptor beta chains presented below share a single source sample, sequenced in a study of long-term antiretroviral therapy in people with HIV. Sequencing used immunoSEQ v3.0 at survey level. Profiling relied on immunoSEQ multiplex PCR, and the TCRdb table lists in-frame clones only, not all of them. This sample has about 21,000 clones, with more than 70% found just once. The specimen comprised unsorted PBMCs, sampled at the start of antiretroviral therapy. These receptors all come from a man between 45 and 60 years old with HIV.

This clone was counted once. The V and J genes are TRBV9 and TRBJ2-7; tentative D call: TRBD1 (5 bases). Germline-derived CDR1 and CDR2 are SGDLS and YYNGEE. Trimming removed 4 bases at V and 4 bases at J, with 9 bases between. This CDR3 is built from 12 residues. The CDR3: CASSTTAYEQYF. CDR3 bases: TGTGCCAGCAGCACGACAGCTTACGAGCAGTACTTC.

In DNA form, the CDR3 reads TGTGCCAGCAGTTACTCGAGGGGGGGGCTTGGCTACACCTTC. Translation: CASSYSRGGLGYTF. The rearrangement uses TRBV6-5 and TRBJ1-2, with D tentatively TRBD1 (6 bases). The CDR3 contains 14 residues. V gave up 0 bases and J gave up 7 bases, with 12 bases separating them. CDR1 MNHEY and CDR2 SVGAGI come from the germline V gene.

The V call is TRBV28, the J call TRBJ2-7; the D is unclear. Trimming removed 7 bases from V and 0 bases from J, with 13 bases in between. Germline V gene sequence: CDR1 MDHEN, CDR2 SYDVKM. The CDR3 has 14 amino acids. The CDR3 spells CASNRALSSYEQYF. The CDR3 DNA sequence: TGTGCCAGCAATAGGGCCCTAAGCTCCTACGAGCAGTACTTC.

The chain recombines TRBV7-8 with TRBJ2-4, with 11 bases matching TRBD2. Germline assignment: CDR1 SGHVS and CDR2 FQNEAQ. The CDR3 covers 20 residues. With V trimmed by 5 bases and J by 0 bases, 15 bases remained unmatched. This CDR3 is CASSPRWASGRPLAKNIQYF. The CDR3 DNA follows: TGTGCCAGCAGCCCAAGGTGGGCTAGCGGGAGGCCCTTAGCCAAAAACATTCAGTACTTC.

The chain employs TRBV5-6 and TRBJ1-5, with 7 bases fitting TRBD1. The J segment lost 2 bases and the V segment lost 3 bases, leaving 11 bases of the junction unmatched. Germline assignment: CDR1 SGHDT and CDR2 YYEEEE. The CDR3 sequence is 17 residues long. Here the CDR3 DNA reads TGTGCCAGCAGCTCGGGACAGTGGGGGTACGGCAATCAGCCCCAGCATTTT. It yields the protein CASSSGQWGYGNQPQHF. Full variable domain (outside the CDR3, taken from reference TRBV5-6 and TRBJ1-5): DAGVTQSPTHLIKTRGQQVTLRCSPKSGHDTVSWYQQALGQGPQFIFQYYEEEERQRGNFPDRFSGHQFPNYSSELNVNALLLGDSALYLCASSSGQWGYGNQPQHFGDGTRLSIL.

V is TRBV18 and J is TRBJ1-5; possibly TRBD1 for D (5 bases). The germline gives CDR1 KGHSH, CDR2 LQKENI. This CDR3 comprises 15 residues. The ends were cut back, 3 bases at V and 2 bases at J, with 11 bases in the middle. The CDR3 loop is CASSPGRGGNQPQHF. The CDR3 nucleotides read TGTGCCAGCTCACCGGGAAGGGGAGGCAATCAGCCCCAGCATTTT.

The gene calls are TRBV19 and TRBJ1-1; 7 positions match TRBD1. Germline trimming cut 5 bases from V and 1 base from J; bases unmatched to any gene: 10. Germline CDR1 LNHDA, CDR2 SQIVND (reference sequence). The CDR3 is made up of 16 amino acids. The CDR3 is CASSGSGGKGNTEAFF. CDR3 sequence (DNA): TGTGCCAGTAGTGGATCAGGGGGAAAGGGGAACACTGAAGCTTTCTTT. The full variable domain, rest sourced from reference TRBV19 and TRBJ1-1, is DGGITQSPKYLFRKEGQNVTLSCEQNLNHDAMYWYRQDPGQGLRLIYYSQIVNDFQKGDIAEGYSVSREKKESFPLTVTSAQKNPTAFYLCASSGSGGKGNTEAFFGQGTRLTVV.

The chain links TRBV27 to TRBJ1-1; 7 nucleotides align to TRBD1. Per germline, CDR1 MNHEY and CDR2 SMNVEV (reference sequence). This CDR3 spans 14 amino acids. Trimming removed 2 bases from V and 4 bases from J; junction bases left unmatched: 4. CDR3 amino acids: CASSLQGGSTEAFF. CDR3 DNA: TGTGCCAGCAGTTTACAGGGGGGGAGCACTGAAGCTTTCTTT.

This chain joins TRBV11-3 and TRBJ2-7; D remains ambiguous. The CDR3 has 16 residues. V lost 1 base and J lost 0, with 13 bases in between. Per the germline V gene, CDR1 is SGHNT and CDR2 is YENEEA. CDR3 in amino acids: CASSLGVGPPSYEQYF. The CDR3 DNA reads as TGTGCCAGCAGCTTAGGTGTGGGCCCCCCCTCCTACGAGCAGTACTTC.

This sequence joins TRBV15 and TRBJ1-2; unclear D gene. The V gene lost 1 base and the J gene lost 4 bases, with 10 bases spanning the gap. The germline gives CDR1 LNHNV, CDR2 YYDKDF (reference sequence). The CDR3 loop spans 14 amino acids. CDR3 sequence reads: CATSRVAESYGYTF. CDR3 bases: TGTGCCACCAGCAGAGTGGCAGAAAGCTATGGCTACACCTTC.

The chain links TRBV6-5 to TRBJ2-2, with no clear D. Germline values: CDR1 MNHEY, CDR2 SVGAGI. Trimming stripped 2 bases from V and 0 bases from J, with 10 bases between. The CDR3 has 16 residues. In DNA form, the CDR3 reads TGTGCCAGCAGTTACCGTCCCACCACGAACACCGGGGAGCTGTTTTTT. It specifies CASSYRPTTNTGELFF.

The chain has TRBV25-1 and TRBJ1-1; maybe TRBD1 (5 bases). There are 17 residues in the CDR3. CDR1 and CDR2 from the germline V gene are MGHDK and SYGVNS. Trimming stripped 0 bases from V and 1 base from J, with 15 bases between. The CDR3 reads CASSEYYQGRGNTEAFF. In DNA, the CDR3 is TGTGCCAGCAGTGAATATTACCAGGGTCGAGGGAACACTGAAGCTTTCTTT.

V gene TRBV27 combines with J gene TRBJ2-2; 7 nucleotides agree with TRBD1. Trimming took 6 bases from V and 2 from J; bases not matched to a gene: 6. Germline-derived CDR1 and CDR2 are MNHEY and SMNVEV (reference sequence). CDR3 length equals 15 residues. CDR3 DNA: TGTGCCAGCAGGACCGGGACAGTCAACACCGGGGAGCTGTTTTTT. Translated, it gives CASRTGTVNTGELFF.

The chain couples TRBV6-5 to TRBJ2-5; TRBD1 or TRBD2 may be the D gene (6 bases each). Trimming cost V 8 bases and J 1 base, with 17 bases left between them. Germline CDR1 and CDR2: MNHEY and SVGAGI. The CDR3 has 15 residues. The CDR3 DNA reads as TGTGCCAGCGCTACCACAGGGAGGCCCCAAGAGACCCAGTACTTC. This translates into CASATTGRPQETQYF.

This chain joins TRBV28 and TRBJ1-5; 8 bases agree with TRBD1. J lost 8 bases, V lost 4 bases, and 7 bases had no gene match. The length of the CDR3 is 14 residues. CDR1 is MDHEN and CDR2 is SYDVKM in the germline V gene. CDR3 amino acids: CASSSAGGPEPQHF. The CDR3 nucleotides read TGTGCCAGCAGTTCCGCAGGGGGCCCGGAGCCCCAGCATTTT.

The V gene is TRBV4-1, the J gene TRBJ2-1; 7 nucleotides align to TRBD2. Trimming took 0 bases from V and 6 from J; bases not matched to a gene: 2. Germline V lookup: CDR1 MGHRA, CDR2 YSYEKL. This CDR3 has 14 residues. In nucleotides, the CDR3 is TGCGCCAGCAGCCAAGACCCTAGCGGCAATGAGCAGTTCTTC. It codes for CASSQDPSGNEQFF.

The chain is built from TRBV14 and TRBJ1-2; no clear D gene. CDR1 is SGHDN and CDR2 is FVKESK in the germline V gene. The CDR3 runs to 14 residues. Trimming took off 1 base at V and 4 bases at J, with 10 bases between the two ends. The CDR3 DNA sequence: TGTGCCAGCAGCCAAGTCCACAGTATCTATGGCTACACCTTC. As protein: CASSQVHSIYGYTF.